This T cell receptor (beta chain) is drawn from a study of T cell changes during pregnancy in multiple sclerosis. This clone was recorded only once. Sequencing was performed with immunoSEQ multiplex PCR; in TCRdb, only in-frame clones are kept and a portion is missing. The table has roughly 40,000 clones, around 94% seen once; the top ten hold approximately 1.8%. The germline CDR1 and CDR2 sequences are LGHNA and YSLEER. The J segment lost 6 bases and the V segment lost 6 bases, leaving 10 bases of the junction unmatched. The CDR3 has 14 amino acids. This clonotype was sampled from a female donor with multiple sclerosis, enrolled in a pregnancy study. The rearrangement uses TRBV4-3 and TRBJ2-7; 8 nucleotides align to TRBD1. The specimen was peripheral blood, collected in the third trimester of pregnancy. The CDR3 sequence: CASSTGTGLAEQYF. CDR3 in DNA: TGCGCCAGCAGTACCGGGACAGGCTTGGCCGAGCAGTACTTC.